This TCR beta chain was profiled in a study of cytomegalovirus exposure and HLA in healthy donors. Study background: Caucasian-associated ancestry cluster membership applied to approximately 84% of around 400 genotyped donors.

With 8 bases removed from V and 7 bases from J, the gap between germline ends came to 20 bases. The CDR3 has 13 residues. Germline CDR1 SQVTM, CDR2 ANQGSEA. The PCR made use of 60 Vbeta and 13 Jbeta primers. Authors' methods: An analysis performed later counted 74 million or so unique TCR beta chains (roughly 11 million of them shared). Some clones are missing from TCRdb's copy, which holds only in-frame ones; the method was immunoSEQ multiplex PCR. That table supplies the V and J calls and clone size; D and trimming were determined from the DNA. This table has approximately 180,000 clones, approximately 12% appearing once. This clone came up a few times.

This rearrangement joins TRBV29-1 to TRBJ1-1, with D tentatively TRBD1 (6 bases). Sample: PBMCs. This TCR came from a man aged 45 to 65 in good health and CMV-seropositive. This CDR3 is CSLGPLGAGEAFF. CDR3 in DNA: TGCAGCCTGGGACCTTTGGGGGCGGGTGAAGCTTTCTTT.